This T cell receptor (beta chain) is drawn from a study of OX40 agonist ivuxolimab in advanced cancers. Whole-study context: Patient treatment consisted of intravenous ivuxolimab administration every 2 weeks at 0.01 to 10 mg/kg.

Findings and limits, study-wide: Determination of antigen specificity was not performed for the expanded peripheral T cells. Expanded clones tended on average to be more numerous among CD8+ T cells than CD4+.

Blood got drawn at baseline, again on cycle 4 day 1, and then on cycle 7 day 1. Data came from immunoSEQ multiplex PCR; TCRdb stores just in-frame clones and leaves some out. The sample holds roughly 54,000 clones; approximately 90% are singletons and the top ten take 1.4%. From germline, CDR1 is MNHNS and CDR2 SASEGT. V shed 6 bases and J shed 0 bases, with 5 bases lying between them. The CDR3 covers 12 residues. This clone was observed a handful of times. Its antigen is not known. The chain has TRBV6-1 and TRBJ1-1; no clear D. Sequences were derived from CD4+ or CD8+ T cells sorted from blood, sampled in a trial of the OX40 agonist ivuxolimab. The receptor comes from an adult with an advanced solid tumor such as melanoma, head and neck, liver or kidney cancer. The CDR3 DNA sequence: TGTGCCAGCAGGTCCCTGAACACTGAAGCTTTCTTT. Amino acid sequence: CASRSLNTEAFF.